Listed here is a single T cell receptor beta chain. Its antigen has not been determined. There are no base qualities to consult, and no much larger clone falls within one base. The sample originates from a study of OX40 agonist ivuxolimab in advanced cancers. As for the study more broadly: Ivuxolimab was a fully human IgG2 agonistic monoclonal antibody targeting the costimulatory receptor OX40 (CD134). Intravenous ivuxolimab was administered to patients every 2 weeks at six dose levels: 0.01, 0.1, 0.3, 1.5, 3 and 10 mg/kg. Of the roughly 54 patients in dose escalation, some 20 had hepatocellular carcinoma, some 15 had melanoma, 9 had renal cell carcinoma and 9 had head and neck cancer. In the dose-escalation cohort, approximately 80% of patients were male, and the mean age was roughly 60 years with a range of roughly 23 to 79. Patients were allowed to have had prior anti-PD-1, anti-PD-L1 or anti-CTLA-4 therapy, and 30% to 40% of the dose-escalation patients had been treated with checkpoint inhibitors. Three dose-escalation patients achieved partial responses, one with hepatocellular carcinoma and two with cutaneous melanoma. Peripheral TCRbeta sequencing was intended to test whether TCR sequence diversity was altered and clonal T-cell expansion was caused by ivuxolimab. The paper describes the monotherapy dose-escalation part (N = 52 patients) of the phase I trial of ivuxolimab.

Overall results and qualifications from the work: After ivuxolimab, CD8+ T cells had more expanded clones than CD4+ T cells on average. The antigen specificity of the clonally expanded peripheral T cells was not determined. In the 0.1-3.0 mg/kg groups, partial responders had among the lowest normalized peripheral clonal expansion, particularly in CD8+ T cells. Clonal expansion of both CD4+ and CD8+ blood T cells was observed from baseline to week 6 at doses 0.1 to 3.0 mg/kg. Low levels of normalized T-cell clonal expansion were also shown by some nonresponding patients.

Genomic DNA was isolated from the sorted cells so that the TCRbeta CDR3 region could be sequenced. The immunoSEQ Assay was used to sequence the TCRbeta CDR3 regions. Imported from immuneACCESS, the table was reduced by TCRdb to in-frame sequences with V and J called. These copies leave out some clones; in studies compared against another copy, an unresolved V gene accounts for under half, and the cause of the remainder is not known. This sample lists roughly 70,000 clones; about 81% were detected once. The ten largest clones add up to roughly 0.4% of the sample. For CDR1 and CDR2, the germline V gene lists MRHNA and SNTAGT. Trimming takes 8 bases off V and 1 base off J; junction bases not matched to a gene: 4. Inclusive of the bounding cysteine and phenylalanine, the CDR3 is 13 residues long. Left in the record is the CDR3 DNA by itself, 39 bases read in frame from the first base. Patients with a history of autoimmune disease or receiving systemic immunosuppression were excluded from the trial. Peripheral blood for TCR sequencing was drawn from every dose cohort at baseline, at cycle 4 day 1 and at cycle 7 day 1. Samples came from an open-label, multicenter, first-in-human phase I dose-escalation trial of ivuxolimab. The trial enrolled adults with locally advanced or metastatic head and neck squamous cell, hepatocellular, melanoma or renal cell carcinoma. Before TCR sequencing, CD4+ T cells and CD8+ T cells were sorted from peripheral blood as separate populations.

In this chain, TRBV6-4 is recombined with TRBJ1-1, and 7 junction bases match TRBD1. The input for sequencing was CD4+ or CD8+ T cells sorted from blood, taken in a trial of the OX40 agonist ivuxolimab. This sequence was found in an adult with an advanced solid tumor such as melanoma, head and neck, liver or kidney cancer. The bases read TGTGCCAGCTCACGACAGGGGAACACTGAAGCTTTCTTT. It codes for CASSRQGNTEAFF.